This is a list of T cell receptor beta chains from one sample in a study of blood T cell repertoires in COVID-19. Clones were sequenced by immunoSEQ multiplex PCR, and TCRdb holds only the in-frame ones, with some missing. The table lists under 300,000 clones, around 81% of them singletons. Input material: peripheral blood. Every receptor here comes from a woman aged 55-70 years with active or convalescent COVID-19. Each CDR3 is given with its conserved first and last residue. A D gene is named only where the DNA matches it firmly. Clone size is shown for a subset of rows, as once, few, many or a class of expanded clone.

DNA | CDR3 | D | size | J | V
TGCGCCAGCAGGACTAGCGGGGGGCCCCAAGAGACCCAGTACTTC | CASRTSGGPQETQYF | TRBD2 | NA | TRBJ2-5 | TRBV10-2
TGTGCCAGCAGCCAAGATGGGGCCAGGGGAGATGGCTACACCTTC | CASSQDGARGDGYTF | NA | NA | TRBJ1-2 | TRBV4-2
TGTGCCAGCAGTGTCTTAACAGGAACCTATAATTCACCCCTCCACTTT | CASSVLTGTYNSPLHF | NA | once | TRBJ1-6 | TRBV6-1
TGTGCCAGCAGTACGGGCGGGGCTGGCACAGATACGCAGTATTTT | CASSTGGAGTDTQYF | NA | NA | TRBJ2-3 | TRBV7-9
TGTGCCAGCAGTTACACAGGTCTCCGTTTATCCTACGAGCAGTACTTC | CASSYTGLRLSYEQYF | NA | NA | TRBJ2-7 | TRBV6-5
TGTGCCAGCAGTTTAAGGGCTGTTGCAGGAGGTTATAATGAAAAACTGTTTTTT | CASSLRAVAGGYNEKLFF | NA | NA | TRBJ1-4 | TRBV27
TGTGCCAGCAGCTTAACTAGTGCGGGTCTCTTCTACGAGCAGTACTTC | CASSLTSAGLFYEQYF | NA | NA | TRBJ2-7 | TRBV7-3
TGTGCCAGCAGCTTAGCGAATAGCGGGGGAGAGACCCAGTACTTC | CASSLANSGGETQYF | TRBD2 | NA | TRBJ2-5 | TRBV7-7
TGTGCCAGAAGACCAACCGGGACTAGCGTGTACTTC | CARRPTGTSVYF | TRBD2 | NA | TRBJ2-4 | TRBV5-3
TGTGCCAGTAGTATAACGGGGGGCTACAATGAGCAGTTCTTC | CASSITGGYNEQFF | TRBD2 | NA | TRBJ2-1 | TRBV19
TGTGCCAGCAGCGTAGCCGTGGCCACCGGGGAGCTGTTTTTT | CASSVAVATGELFF | NA | NA | TRBJ2-2 | TRBV9
TGCGCCAGCAGCTTGTATTTCCCTACAGGGGCCTCGAACACCGGGGAGCTGTTTTTT | CASSLYFPTGASNTGELFF | TRBD1 | NA | TRBJ2-2 | TRBV5-1